These T cell receptor beta chains were read from a single sample in a study of cytomegalovirus exposure and HLA in healthy donors. Method: immunoSEQ multiplex PCR; TCRdb's copy keeps in-frame clones and lacks some. This sample carries about 130,000 clones, with about 1.5% going to the ten biggest clones. The specimen sequenced was PBMCs. The receptors were sampled from a woman aged 40 to 50 in good health and CMV-seropositive. Each CDR3 is given with its conserved first and last residue. A D gene is named only where the DNA matches it firmly.

DNA: TGTGCCAGCAGCCCGGCGGGAGGGCCGTTCGAGCAGTACTTC
CDR3: CASSPAGGPFEQYF
V: TRBV7-3
J: TRBJ2-7
D: TRBD2

DNA: TGTGCCAGCAGCCAAGTGCCAGGGTGGAGAGAGACCCAGTACTTC
CDR3: CASSQVPGWRETQYF
V: TRBV14
J: TRBJ2-5
D: .

DNA: TGTGCCAGCAGTGGAGGGCCAGATACGCAGTATTTT
CDR3: CASSGGPDTQYF
V: TRBV2
J: TRBJ2-3
D: .

DNA: TGTGCCAGTAGTATAGTAGGGACAGGGGGTGTCCACGAGCAGTACTTC
CDR3: CASSIVGTGGVHEQYF
V: TRBV19
J: TRBJ2-7
D: TRBD1

DNA: TGTGCCAGCAGAGACATGGGCGGGCCGACCACATACGAGCAGTACTTC
CDR3: CASRDMGGPTTYEQYF
V: TRBV7-3
J: TRBJ2-7
D: .

DNA: TGTGCCATTGGGGAGAGGGTCGATGAGCAGTTCTTC
CDR3: CAIGERVDEQFF
V: TRBV10-3
J: TRBJ2-1
D: .

DNA: TGTGCCAGCAGCCCCGGGACTAGCGTTGAGCAGTTCTTC
CDR3: CASSPGTSVEQFF
V: TRBV5-6
J: TRBJ2-1
D: TRBD2

DNA: TGCGCCAGCAGCCAAGCCACAGGGGGCGTCTACGAGCAGTACTTC
CDR3: CASSQATGGVYEQYF
V: TRBV4-1
J: TRBJ2-7
D: TRBD1

DNA: TGTGCCAGCAGCTTAACAGGGGTGATAGGAACCACAGATACGCAGTATTTT
CDR3: CASSLTGVIGTTDTQYF
V: TRBV7-3
J: TRBJ2-3
D: .

DNA: TGTGCCAGTAGTATAGACTTCGGCGGGTTCGCGAACACCGGGGAGCTGTTTTTT
CDR3: CASSIDFGGFANTGELFF
V: TRBV19
J: TRBJ2-2
D: .

DNA: TGTGCCAGCAGTTTATCCCCAGGTTGGGGGGATCAGCCCCAGCATTTT
CDR3: CASSLSPGWGDQPQHF
V: TRBV28
J: TRBJ1-5
D: .

DNA: TGTGCCAGCAGTCCCCCGGCGGGGGGAGCTTTCTTT
CDR3: CASSPPAGGAFF
V: TRBV27
J: TRBJ1-1
D: .

DNA: TGTGCCAGTAGCCTCGGAGCGGGAGGGCCCGGGGAGCTGTTTTTT
CDR3: CASSLGAGGPGELFF
V: TRBV19
J: TRBJ2-2
D: TRBD2

DNA: TGTGCCAGCAGCTTAGCGAGGGACAGGGGAACCGGGGAGCTGTTTTTT
CDR3: CASSLARDRGTGELFF
V: TRBV7-8
J: TRBJ2-2
D: TRBD1

DNA: TGTGCCAGCAGCTTACGCCTAGATGAGACCCAGTACTTC
CDR3: CASSLRLDETQYF
V: TRBV7-2
J: TRBJ2-5
D: .

DNA: TGTGCCAGCAGCCCAGGGACAGGGGGCTTCGGAAACACCATATATTTT
CDR3: CASSPGTGGFGNTIYF
V: TRBV14
J: TRBJ1-3
D: TRBD1

DNA: TGTGCCAGCAGTTTCCTCCCTCTACCCCTCAGCGGGAGTGCGGATGAGCAGTTCTTC
CDR3: CASSFLPLPLSGSADEQFF
V: TRBV28
J: TRBJ2-1
D: TRBD2

DNA: TGCGCCAGCAGCTCTAACAGCGGGGAGCTGTTTTTT
CDR3: CASSSNSGELFF
V: TRBV5-1
J: TRBJ2-2
D: .

DNA: TGTGCCAGCTCACCACCGGAGGGGCAGCCCCAGCATTTT
CDR3: CASSPPEGQPQHF
V: TRBV18
J: TRBJ1-5
D: .

DNA: TGTGCCAGCAGCACCGGGACTAGTTCATACGAGCAGTACTTC
CDR3: CASSTGTSSYEQYF
V: TRBV28
J: TRBJ2-7
D: TRBD2

DNA: TGTGCCAGCAGTGGCGGTGGGACAGGAGCCTACGAGCAGTACTTC
CDR3: CASSGGGTGAYEQYF
V: TRBV6-1
J: TRBJ2-7
D: TRBD1

DNA: TGTGCCAGCAGCTTGGCCTCCCTGAGTGAGCAGTACTTC
CDR3: CASSLASLSEQYF
V: TRBV5-4
J: TRBJ2-7
D: .

DNA: TGTGCCAGCAGCTTTGGGGGAGGCCTTACCTACGAGCAGTACTTC
CDR3: CASSFGGGLTYEQYF
V: TRBV7-9
J: TRBJ2-7
D: .

DNA: TGTGCCAGCAGCGTAGCGGGGGAAGCCGACTATGGCTACACCTTC
CDR3: CASSVAGEADYGYTF
V: TRBV9
J: TRBJ1-2
D: .

DNA: TGCGCCAGCAGCCAATACGGAGGTCGGGATGAGCAGTTCTTC
CDR3: CASSQYGGRDEQFF
V: TRBV4-3
J: TRBJ2-1
D: .

DNA: TGTGCCAGCAGCCTCCGCGGGGGAGAGAGGAATCAGCCCCAGCATTTT
CDR3: CASSLRGGERNQPQHF
V: TRBV2
J: TRBJ1-5
D: .

DNA: TGTGCCAGCAGCCAACGCCAGGGAGAAAAACTGTTTTTT
CDR3: CASSQRQGEKLFF
V: TRBV14
J: TRBJ1-4
D: .

DNA: TGTGCCAGTAGTCGTGAGGCCGCTAACTATGGCTACACCTTC
CDR3: CASSREAANYGYTF
V: TRBV19
J: TRBJ1-2
D: .

DNA: TGTGCCAGCAGCCCCGTTCGACAGGGGGCCTGGCAGCCCCAGCATTTT
CDR3: CASSPVRQGAWQPQHF
V: TRBV2
J: TRBJ1-5
D: TRBD1

DNA: TGCGCCAGCAGCCCGGGTTTTGGGGGACTAGCGGGAGGTGAGACCCAGTACTTC
CDR3: CASSPGFGGLAGGETQYF
V: TRBV5-1
J: TRBJ2-5
D: TRBD2

DNA: TGCGCCAGCAGCTTGGGATCGCAGGGGGTCTCCTACGAGCAGTACTTC
CDR3: CASSLGSQGVSYEQYF
V: TRBV5-1
J: TRBJ2-7
D: TRBD1

DNA: TGTGCCAGCAGCCCCGGGACAGGGAGAAAAGAGACCCAGTACTTC
CDR3: CASSPGTGRKETQYF
V: TRBV9
J: TRBJ2-5
D: TRBD1

DNA: TGTGCCAGCAGCCGAGGAGGTTACAATGAGCAGTTCTTC
CDR3: CASSRGGYNEQFF
V: TRBV6-5
J: TRBJ2-1
D: .